This entry lists 22 T cell receptor beta chains sequenced from one sample in a study of somatic mutations in cytotoxic T cells in rheumatoid arthritis. Assay: immunoSEQ multiplex PCR; the TCRdb copy retains only in-frame clones and omits some. The data contain approximately 19,000 clones, approximately 80% of them seen just once; the ten biggest clones take up roughly 27%. Sequenced sample: CD8+ T cells sorted from blood. These TCRs come from an adult with rheumatoid arthritis.

This chain joins TRBV29-1 and TRBJ2-3; 11 positions agree with TRBD2. After removal of 1 base from V and 5 bases from J, the junction contained 8 bases not matched to a gene. Germline lookup yields CDR1 SQVTM and CDR2 ANQGSEA. The CDR3 covers 16 residues. CDR3 loop: CSVEGHLGTSGDTQYF. CDR3 DNA sequence: TGCAGCGTTGAAGGTCATTTAGGGACTAGCGGAGATACGCAGTATTTT.

The V call is TRBV9, the J call TRBJ1-1; D possibly corresponds to TRBD1 (6 bases). Germline CDR1 is SGDLS and CDR2 is YYNGEE. The CDR3 covers 13 residues. Trimming took 9 bases from V and 4 from J, leaving 16 bases between them. The CDR3 sequence is CATAKGGGTEAFF. CDR3 bases: TGTGCCACCGCGAAGGGGGGGGGCACTGAAGCTTTCTTT.

The chain links TRBV12-5 to TRBJ2-1; D remains unclear. Trimming shortened V by 3 bases and J by 3 bases, and 6 bases separated the two germline ends. CDR3 size: 13 residues. The germline V gene encodes CDR1 LGHNT and CDR2 FRNRAP. CDR3 region: CASGFDGYNEQFF. CDR3 sequence (DNA): TGTGCTAGTGGTTTTGACGGCTACAATGAGCAGTTCTTC.

The chain employs TRBV27 and TRBJ2-7; 8 positions agree with TRBD1. There are 13 residues in the CDR3. Trimming removed 5 bases from V and 4 bases from J; junction bases left unmatched: 4. The germline V gene has CDR1 MNHEY and CDR2 SMNVEV (reference sequence). CDR3 in amino acids: CASSITGGYEQYF. As DNA, the CDR3 is TGTGCCAGCAGTATCACAGGGGGGTACGAGCAGTACTTC.

The CDR3 sequence is CASSATWRGRKDNEQFF. The CDR3 DNA reads TGTGCCAGCAGCGCGACTTGGCGGGGCAGGAAGGACAATGAGCAGTTCTTC. V is TRBV7-6 and J is TRBJ2-1; D is possibly TRBD2 (6 bases). The V end lost 5 bases, the J end lost 5 bases, and 22 bases lay between the germline ends. This CDR3 has 17 residues. In germline, CDR1 is SGHVS, CDR2 FNYEAQ.

The V gene is TRBV10-2, the J gene TRBJ2-2; the match to TRBD2 covers 15 bases. V gave up 10 bases and J gave up 8 bases; unmatched junction bases: 5. CDR1 is WSHSY, CDR2 SAAADI, per germline. The CDR3 spans 14 residues. CDR3 residues: CATGTSGGKGELFF. DNA for the CDR3: TGCGCCACCGGGACTAGCGGGGGGAAAGGGGAGCTGTTTTTT.

This clone was observed a single time. The chain links TRBV14 to TRBJ1-2; the match to TRBD1 covers 8 bases. V was pared by 0 bases and J by 8 bases, with 8 bases of the junction left unmatched. The CDR3 is 15 residues long. Germline CDR1 and CDR2: SGHDN and FVKESK. The CDR3 sequence: CASSQEGQGIGGYTF. In nucleotides, the CDR3 is TGTGCCAGCAGCCAAGAAGGACAGGGAATTGGGGGCTACACCTTC.

The genes are TRBV18 and TRBJ1-1; no clear D gene. V was cut by 5 bases and J by 1 base, with 11 bases left in between. The CDR3 has 14 residues. Per the germline V gene, CDR1 is KGHSH and CDR2 is LQKENI. The CDR3 region is CASSSLDSNTEAFF. The CDR3, as DNA: TGTGCCAGCTCATCTTTAGACTCGAACACTGAAGCTTTCTTT.

This chain uses TRBV6-5 with TRBJ2-1; weak D call: TRBD2 (6 bases). Germline lookup yields CDR1 MNHEY and CDR2 SVGAGI. V was trimmed by 6 bases and J by 6 bases, leaving 12 bases between them. The CDR3 extends over 13 amino acids. CDR3 sequence reads: CASSSWEANEQFF. The CDR3 coding sequence is TGTGCCAGCAGCTCCTGGGAGGCCAATGAGCAGTTCTTC.

The chain is built from TRBV2 and TRBJ2-3, with TRBD2 matching over 14 bases. Germline CDR1 and CDR2: SNHLY and FYNNEI. Trimming at V came to 10 bases and at J to 2 bases, leaving 8 bases not matched to a gene. The CDR3 sequence is 16 residues long. The CDR3, as DNA: TGTGCCAATAGAGGACTAGCGGGAGGTACCACAGATACGCAGTATTTT. Residues: CANRGLAGGTTDTQYF.

The chain recombines TRBV5-6 with TRBJ1-2; no definite D call. From germline, CDR1 is SGHDT and CDR2 YYEEEE. Trimming stripped 0 bases from V and 10 bases from J, with 7 bases between. The CDR3 extends over 11 amino acids. The CDR3 loop is CASSLGLTYTF. The CDR3 DNA reads as TGTGCCAGCAGCTTGGGTCTTACCTACACCTTC.

This rearrangement joins TRBV27 to TRBJ2-7; D remains ambiguous. Deletions cut 8 bases from V and 2 bases from J, with 4 bases between. Germline V gene lookup returns CDR1 MNHEY and CDR2 SMNVEV (reference sequence). CDR3 length equals 10 residues. CDR3 in DNA: TGTGCCAGCGGCACCTACGAGCAGTACTTC. Translation: CASGTYEQYF.

The chain carries TRBV6-6 and TRBJ1-3; 7 nucleotides line up with TRBD1. Germline V gene data show CDR1 as MNHNY and CDR2 as SVGAGI (reference sequence). The CDR3 loop spans 14 amino acids. Trimming at V came to 8 bases and at J to 4 bases, leaving 8 bases not matched to a gene. The CDR3 loop is CASATTGFGNTIYF. In DNA form, the CDR3 reads TGTGCCAGCGCAACGACAGGGTTCGGAAACACCATATATTTT.

The chain joins TRBV13 to TRBJ2-7; the D gene is possibly TRBD2 (5 bases). Looked up from germline, CDR1 is PRHDT and CDR2 is FYEKMQ (reference sequence). V lost 5 bases to trimming and J lost 2 bases, with 13 bases between them. CDR3 length: 14 amino acids. CDR3 nucleotides: TGTGCCAGCAGCCGGCAGGACGGGACCTACGAGCAGTACTTC. Protein sequence: CASSRQDGTYEQYF. The variable domain in full, completed from reference TRBV13 and TRBJ2-7, reads AAGVIQSPRHLIKEKRETATLKCYPIPRHDTVYWYQQGPGQDPQFLISFYEKMQSDKGSIPDRFSAQQFSDYHSELNMSSLELGDSALYFCASSRQDGTYEQYFGPGTRLTVT.

This clone has just a few counts. The gene calls are TRBV18 and TRBJ2-3, with 8 positions matching TRBD2. The V gene's germline CDR1 is KGHSH and CDR2 LQKENI. This CDR3 is 14 amino acids long. The V segment lost 8 bases and the J segment 2 bases; nucleotides outside the gene matches: 6. CDR3 sequence (DNA): TGTGCCAGCGATCGCGGGAGGTCCACAGATACGCAGTATTTT. This codes for CASDRGRSTDTQYF.

V gene TRBV4-1 combines with J gene TRBJ2-5, with no clear D. Germline CDR1 MGHRA, CDR2 YSYEKL. Trimming shortened V by 1 base and J by 4 bases, and 10 bases separated the two germline ends. The CDR3 runs to 14 residues. The chain's CDR3 is CASSQVGPLETQYF. The DNA of the CDR3 is TGCGCCAGCAGCCAAGTAGGTCCGTTAGAGACCCAGTACTTC.

The DNA of the CDR3 is TGCAGCGGGCAATCAGGGATGAAACTGTTTTTT. Amino acid sequence: CSGQSGMKLFF. This chain links TRBV29-1 with TRBJ1-4, with a tentative D call TRBD1 (5 bases). This CDR3 contains 11 residues. Trimming took off 7 bases at V and 11 bases at J, with 14 bases between the two ends. Germline V gene sequence: CDR1 SQVTM, CDR2 ANQGSEA.

The rearrangement uses TRBV12-5 and TRBJ2-7, with 9 positions matching TRBD2. Trimming removed 0 bases from V and 5 bases from J; junction bases left unmatched: 5. CDR1 LGHNT and CDR2 FRNRAP come from the germline V gene. The CDR3 sequence is 15 residues long. The CDR3 DNA sequence: TGTGCTAGTGGTTTGGTTAGCGGGAGTTACCACGAGCAGTACTTC. Its translation: CASGLVSGSYHEQYF. Based on the CDR3 plus reference TRBV12-5 and TRBJ2-7, the full variable domain is DARVTQTPRHKVTEMGQEVTMRCQPILGHNTVFWYRQTMMQGLELLAYFRNRAPLDDSGMPKDRFSAEMPDATLATLKIQPSEPRDSAVYFCASGLVSGSYHEQYFGPGTRLTVT.

The chain combines TRBV27 with TRBJ1-4, with D possibly matching TRBD1 (5 bases). Germline V gene sequence: CDR1 MNHEY, CDR2 SMNVEV (reference sequence). V shed 5 bases and J shed 10 bases, with 8 bases lying between them. This CDR3 spans 11 amino acids. The chain's CDR3 is CASSHQGKLFF. Here the CDR3 DNA reads TGTGCCAGCAGTCATCAGGGAAAACTGTTTTTT.

V and J are TRBV19 and TRBJ2-3; D remains unclear. The germline V and J ends were trimmed by 1 base and 6 bases, with 5 bases remaining between them. The CDR3 has 12 residues. Germline CDR1 LNHDA, CDR2 SQIVND (reference sequence). CDR3 DNA sequence: TGTGCCAGTAGTATAGTTGGGGATACGCAGTATTTT. This sequence encodes CASSIVGDTQYF.

This chain uses TRBV2 with TRBJ2-4, with TRBD1 identical over 9 bases. In germline, CDR1 is SNHLY, CDR2 FYNNEI. The CDR3 is made up of 23 amino acids. The V and J ends lost 4 bases and 0 bases, in that order; junction bases with no gene match: 25. CDR3 sequence reads: CASSAQVGYWTGDENLAKNIQYF. The CDR3 DNA reads as TGTGCCAGCAGTGCGCAAGTTGGGTACTGGACAGGGGATGAAAACTTAGCCAAAAACATTCAGTACTTC.

As to this clone: A junction boundary mismatches the germline segment, possibly from a read error. CDR3 protein: CASSVGGGGNQPQHF. The CDR3 nucleotides read TGTGCCAGCAGCGTAGGAGGGGGGGGCAACCAGCCCCAGCATTTT. The chain recombines TRBV9 with TRBJ1-5; weak D call: TRBD1 (6 bases). The CDR3 is made up of 15 amino acids. The germline V gene has CDR1 SGDLS and CDR2 YYNGEE. The full variable domain, its missing parts supplied by reference TRBV9 and TRBJ1-5, is DSGVTQTPKHLITATGQRVTLRCSPRSGDLSVYWYQQSLDQGLQFLIQYYNGEERAKGNILERFSAQQFPDLHSELNLSSLELGDSALYFCASSVGGGGNQPQHFGDGTRLSIL.